This entry describes one T cell receptor beta chain. Germline V gives CDR1 LNHDA, CDR2 SQIVND (reference sequence). Trimming stripped 6 bases from V and 5 bases from J, with 14 bases between. The CDR3 sequence is 14 residues long. This specimen belongs to a study of radiation and T cells in renal cell carcinoma. Produced via immunoSEQ multiplex PCR; TCRdb's table is partial and in-frame only. This sample yields 20,000 to 25,000 clones, of which roughly 64% are seen a single time; 22% belongs to the top ten. Noted treatment: treatment-naive control, cytoreductive nephrectomy. This material consisted of tumor tissue, taken from a patient whose treatment was nephrectomy without radiotherapy. The receptor comes from a man aged 35-49 years with renal cell carcinoma. The chain joins TRBV19 to TRBJ2-1; D is perhaps TRBD1 (5 bases). Here the CDR3 reads CASRLRTLNNEQFF. The CDR3 DNA is TGTGCCAGTAGATTACGGACACTCAACAATGAGCAGTTCTTC.